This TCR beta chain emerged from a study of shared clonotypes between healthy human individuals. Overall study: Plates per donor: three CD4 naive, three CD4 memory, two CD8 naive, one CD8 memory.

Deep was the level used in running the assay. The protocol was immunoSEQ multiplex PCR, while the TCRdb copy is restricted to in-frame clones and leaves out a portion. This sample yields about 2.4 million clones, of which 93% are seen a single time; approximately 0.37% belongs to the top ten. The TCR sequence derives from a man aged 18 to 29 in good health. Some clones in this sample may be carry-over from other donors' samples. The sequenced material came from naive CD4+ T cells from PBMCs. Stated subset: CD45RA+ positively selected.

CDR3 residues: CASGADSSGNTIYF. Written as DNA, the CDR3 is TGTGCCAGCGGAGCCGACAGTTCTGGAAACACCATATATTTT. The J gene is TRBJ1-3, the V gene TRBV7-6; D perhaps matches TRBD1 (5 bases). Looked up from germline, CDR1 is SGHVS and CDR2 is FNYEAQ. Trimming removed 8 bases from V and 1 base from J, with 12 bases in between. This CDR3 contains 14 residues.